Listed below are T cell receptor beta chains from one sample, sequenced in a study of cytomegalovirus exposure and HLA in healthy donors. Method: immunoSEQ multiplex PCR; TCRdb's copy keeps in-frame clones and lacks some. The sample has 95,000 to 130,000 clones; 65% are singletons. Sequences were obtained from PBMCs. The origin of the receptors is a woman aged 40 to 49 in good health and CMV-seropositive. Both conserved end residues are part of each CDR3. Fields, in order: CDR3 length, D gene, clone size, V gene, J gene, CDR3 protein, CDR3 DNA. A D gene is named only where the DNA matches it firmly. A clone size is listed for some rows: how often the clone was seen (once, few, many), or a class if it is expanded.

13,NA,NA,TRBV11-2,TRBJ2-1,CASSPRLVNEQFF,TGTGCCAGCAGCCCCCGACTGGTCAATGAGCAGTTCTTC
14,NA,NA,TRBV29-1,TRBJ1-4,CSALGEGPNEKLFF,TGCAGCGCCCTAGGGGAGGGACCTAATGAAAAACTGTTTTTT
15,NA,NA,TRBV2,TRBJ1-3,CASSRGGGSGNTIYF,TGTGCCAGCAGTAGGGGGGGAGGCTCTGGAAACACCATATATTTT
13,NA,NA,TRBV7-9,TRBJ2-3,CASSFAEGGTQYF,TGTGCCAGCAGCTTTGCGGAGGGAGGTACGCAGTATTTT
15,NA,once,TRBV28,TRBJ2-1,CASSPGFTSIDEQFF,TGTGCCAGCAGTCCAGGATTCACTAGTATCGATGAGCAGTTCTTC
16,NA,NA,TRBV10-3,TRBJ1-3,CAISEFIQGSGNTIYF,TGTGCCATCAGTGAGTTTATACAGGGATCTGGAAACACCATATATTTT
13,NA,once,TRBV28,TRBJ2-2,CASSLSGPGELFF,TGTGCCAGCAGTTTATCAGGGCCCGGGGAGCTGTTTTTT
14,NA,NA,TRBV4-3,TRBJ2-3,CASSQSEGADTQYF,TGCGCCAGCAGCCAAAGTGAAGGAGCAGATACGCAGTATTTT
14,NA,NA,TRBV19,TRBJ1-4,CASSDQSSRVGLFF,TGTGCCAGTAGTGACCAGTCATCCCGGGTAGGACTGTTTTTT
15,TRBD1,NA,TRBV7-2,TRBJ2-5,CASSSSGTGVETQYF,TGTGCCAGCAGCTCATCCGGGACAGGGGTGGAGACCCAGTACTTC
14,TRBD2,NA,TRBV15,TRBJ2-1,CATSREGLAGEQFF,TGTGCCACCAGCAGAGAAGGACTAGCAGGTGAGCAGTTCTTC
15,NA,once,TRBV25-1,TRBJ2-1,CASSAEQALYNEQFF,TGTGCCAGCAGTGCGGAACAGGCACTTTACAATGAGCAGTTCTTC
15,NA,NA,TRBV30,TRBJ2-6,CASAPGNSGANVLTF,TGTGCCTCGGCCCCAGGGAACTCTGGGGCCAACGTCCTGACTTTC
15,TRBD2,NA,TRBV7-9,TRBJ2-1,CASSLVASGGDEQFF,TGTGCCAGCAGCTTAGTGGCTAGCGGGGGCGATGAGCAGTTCTTC
16,NA,NA,TRBV5-6,TRBJ2-5,CASRSTGRGAQETQYF,TGTGCCAGCAGGTCAACAGGGCGTGGGGCTCAAGAGACCCAGTACTTC
15,TRBD2,NA,TRBV18,TRBJ2-5,CASSEEREELKTQYF,TGTGCCAGCTCCGAGGAGCGGGAGGAGTTAAAGACCCAGTACTTC
14,NA,once,TRBV9,TRBJ2-7,CASSHRDLEGEQYF,TGTGCCAGCAGCCACCGGGACTTGGAGGGCGAGCAGTACTTC
16,NA,few,TRBV11-2,TRBJ2-1,CASSLGAARSYNEQFF,TGTGCCAGCAGCTTGGGAGCGGCCAGGTCCTACAATGAGCAGTTCTTC
18,NA,NA,TRBV11-2,TRBJ2-3,CASSLQSMGLRPTDTQYF,TGTGCCAGCAGCTTACAATCAATGGGGCTCCGACCCACAGATACGCAGTATTTT
15,NA,NA,TRBV7-3,TRBJ2-2,CASSPTSRATGELFF,TGTGCCAGCAGCCCAACTTCTCGAGCCACCGGGGAGCTGTTTTTT
16,TRBD2,few,TRBV6-1,TRBJ2-4,CASSEVWTSGWNIQYF,TGTGCCAGCAGTGAAGTTTGGACTAGCGGATGGAACATTCAGTACTTC
16,TRBD1,NA,TRBV7-9,TRBJ1-5,CASSLVGTGGSQPQHF,TGTGCCAGCAGCTTAGTGGGGACAGGGGGCAGTCAGCCCCAGCATTTT